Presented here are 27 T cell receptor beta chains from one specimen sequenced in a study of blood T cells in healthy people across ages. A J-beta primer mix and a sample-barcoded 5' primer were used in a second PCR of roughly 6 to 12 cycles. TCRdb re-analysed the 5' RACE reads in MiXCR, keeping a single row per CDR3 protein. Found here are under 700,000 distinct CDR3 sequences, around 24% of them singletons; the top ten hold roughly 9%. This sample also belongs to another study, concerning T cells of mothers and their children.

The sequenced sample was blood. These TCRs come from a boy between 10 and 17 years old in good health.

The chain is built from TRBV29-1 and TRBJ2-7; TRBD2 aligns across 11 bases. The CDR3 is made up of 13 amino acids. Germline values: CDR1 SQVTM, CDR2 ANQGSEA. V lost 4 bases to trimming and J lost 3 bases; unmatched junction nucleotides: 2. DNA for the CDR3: TGCAGCGTTGCTGGACTAGCGGGCTACGAGCAGTACTTC. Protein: CSVAGLAGYEQYF.

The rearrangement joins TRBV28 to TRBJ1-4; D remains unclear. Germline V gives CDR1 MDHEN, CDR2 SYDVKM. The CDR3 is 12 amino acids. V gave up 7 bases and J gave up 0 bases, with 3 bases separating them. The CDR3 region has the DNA TGTGCCAGCACCTCAACTAATGAAAAACTGTTTTTT. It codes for CASTSTNEKLFF. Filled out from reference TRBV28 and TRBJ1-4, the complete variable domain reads DVKVTQSSRYLVKRTGEKVFLECVQDMDHENMFWYRQDPGLGLRLIYFSYDVKMKEKGDIPEGYSVSREKKERFSLILESASTNQTSMYLCASTSTNEKLFFGSGTQLSVL.

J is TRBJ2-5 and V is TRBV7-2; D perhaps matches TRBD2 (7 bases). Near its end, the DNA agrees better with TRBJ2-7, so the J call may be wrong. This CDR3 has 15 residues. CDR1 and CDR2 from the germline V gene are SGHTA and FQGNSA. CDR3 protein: CASSLEGGQIYEQYF. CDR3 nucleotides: TGTGCCAGCAGCTTAGAGGGGGGGCAAATCTACGAGCAGTACTTC.

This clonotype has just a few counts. In DNA, the CDR3 is TGTGCCAGCAGCCAGGCCAGGGTCGACGTCAATGAGCAGTTCTTC. Residues: CASSQARVDVNEQFF. This chain connects TRBV7-8 to TRBJ2-5, with D maybe TRBD1 (5 bases). The last part of the DNA fits TRBJ2-1 better; the J call may be wrong. The CDR3 is 15 amino acids. Germline values: CDR1 SGHVS, CDR2 FQNEAQ.

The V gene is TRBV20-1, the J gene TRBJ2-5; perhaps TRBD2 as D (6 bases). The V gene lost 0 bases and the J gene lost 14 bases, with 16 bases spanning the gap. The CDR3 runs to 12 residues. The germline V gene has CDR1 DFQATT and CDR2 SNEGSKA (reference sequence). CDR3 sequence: CSARDRGGRPYF. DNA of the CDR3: TGCAGTGCTAGAGATCGTGGAGGGAGACCTTACTTC.

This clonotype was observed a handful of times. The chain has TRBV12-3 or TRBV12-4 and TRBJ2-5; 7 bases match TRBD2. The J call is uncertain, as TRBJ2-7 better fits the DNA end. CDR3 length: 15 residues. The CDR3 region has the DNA TGTGCCAGCAGTCCAGGGCTAGCGGTCCCCTACGAGCAGTACTTC. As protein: CASSPGLAVPYEQYF.

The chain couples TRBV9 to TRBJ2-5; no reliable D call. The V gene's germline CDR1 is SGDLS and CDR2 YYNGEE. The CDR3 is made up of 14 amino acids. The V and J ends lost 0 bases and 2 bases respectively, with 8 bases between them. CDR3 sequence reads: CASSVEADQETQYF. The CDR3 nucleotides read TGTGCCAGCAGCGTAGAGGCAGATCAAGAGACCCAGTACTTC.

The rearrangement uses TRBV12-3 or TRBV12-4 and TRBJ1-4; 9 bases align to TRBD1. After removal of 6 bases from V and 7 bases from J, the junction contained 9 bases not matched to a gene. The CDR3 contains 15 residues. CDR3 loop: CASSYWGQGGEKLFF. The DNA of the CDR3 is TGTGCCAGCAGCTACTGGGGACAGGGTGGTGAAAAACTGTTTTTT.

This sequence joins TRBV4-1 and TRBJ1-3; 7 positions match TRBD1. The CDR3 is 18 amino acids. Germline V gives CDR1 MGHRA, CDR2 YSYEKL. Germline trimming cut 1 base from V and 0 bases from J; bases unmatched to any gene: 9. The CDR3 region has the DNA TGCGCCAGCAGCCAAGTGGTAAGGACAGGCAGCTCTGGAAACACCATATATTTT. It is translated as CASSQVVRTGSSGNTIYF.

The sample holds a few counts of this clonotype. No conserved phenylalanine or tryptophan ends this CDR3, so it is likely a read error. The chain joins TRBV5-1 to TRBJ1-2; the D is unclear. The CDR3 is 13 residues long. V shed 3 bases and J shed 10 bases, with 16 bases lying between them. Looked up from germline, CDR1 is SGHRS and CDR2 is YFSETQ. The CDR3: CASSSPGYLNYTL. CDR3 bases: TGCGCCAGCAGCTCGCCGGGATATCTTAACTACACCCTC.

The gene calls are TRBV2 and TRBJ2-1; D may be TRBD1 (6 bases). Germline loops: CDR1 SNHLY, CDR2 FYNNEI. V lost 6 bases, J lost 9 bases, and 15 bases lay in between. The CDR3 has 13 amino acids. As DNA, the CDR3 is TGTGCCAGCAGGGATACAGGGATAACTGAGCAGTTCTTC. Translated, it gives CASRDTGITEQFF. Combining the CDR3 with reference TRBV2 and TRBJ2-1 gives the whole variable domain EPEVTQTPSHQVTQMGQEVILRCVPISNHLYFYWYRQILGQKVEFLVSFYNNEISEKSEIFDDQFSVERPDGSNFTLKIRSTKLEDSAMYFCASRDTGITEQFFGPGTRLTVL.

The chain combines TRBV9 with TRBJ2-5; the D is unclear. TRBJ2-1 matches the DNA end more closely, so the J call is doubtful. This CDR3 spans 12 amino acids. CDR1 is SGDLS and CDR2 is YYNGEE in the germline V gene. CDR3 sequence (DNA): TGTGCCAGCAGCGGTAAAAGCAATGAGCAGTTCTTC. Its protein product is CASSGKSNEQFF.

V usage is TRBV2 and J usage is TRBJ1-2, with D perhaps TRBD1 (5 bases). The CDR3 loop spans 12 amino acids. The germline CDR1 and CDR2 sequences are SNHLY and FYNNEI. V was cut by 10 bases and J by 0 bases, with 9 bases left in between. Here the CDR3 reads CATGGANYGYTF. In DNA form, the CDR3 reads TGTGCCACTGGGGGAGCTAACTATGGCTACACCTTC.

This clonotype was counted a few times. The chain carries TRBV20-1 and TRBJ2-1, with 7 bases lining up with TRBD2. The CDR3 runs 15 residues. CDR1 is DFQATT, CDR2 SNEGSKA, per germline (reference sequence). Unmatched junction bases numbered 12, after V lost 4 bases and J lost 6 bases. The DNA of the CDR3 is TGCAGTGCTAAGGGTTCGGGGGGAGCCTTCAATGAGCAGTTCTTC. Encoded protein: CSAKGSGGAFNEQFF.

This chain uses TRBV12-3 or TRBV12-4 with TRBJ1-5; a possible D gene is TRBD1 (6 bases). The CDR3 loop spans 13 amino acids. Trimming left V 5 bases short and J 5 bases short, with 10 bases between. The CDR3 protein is CASSQGRYQPQHF. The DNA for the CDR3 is TGTGCCAGCAGTCAGGGGCGATATCAGCCCCAGCATTTT.

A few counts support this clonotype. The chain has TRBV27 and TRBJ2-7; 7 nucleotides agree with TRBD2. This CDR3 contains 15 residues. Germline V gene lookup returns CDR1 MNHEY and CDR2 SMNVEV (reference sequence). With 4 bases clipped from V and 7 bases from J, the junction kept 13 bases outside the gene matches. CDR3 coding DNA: TGTGCCAGCAGTTCCGGTGGGGCGGGAGTTGGTGAGCAGTACTTC. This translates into CASSSGGAGVGEQYF.

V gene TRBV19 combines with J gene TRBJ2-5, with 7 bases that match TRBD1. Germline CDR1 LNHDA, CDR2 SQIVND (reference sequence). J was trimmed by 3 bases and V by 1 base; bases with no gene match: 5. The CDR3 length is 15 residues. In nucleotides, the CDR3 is TGTGCCAGTAGTATAGTCCCAACAGGGGAAGAGACCCAGTACTTC. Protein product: CASSIVPTGEETQYF. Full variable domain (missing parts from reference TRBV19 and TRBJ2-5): DGGITQSPKYLFRKEGQNVTLSCEQNLNHDAMYWYRQDPGQGLRLIYYSQIVNDFQKGDIAEGYSVSREKKESFPLTVTSAQKNPTAFYLCASSIVPTGEETQYFGPGTRLLVL.

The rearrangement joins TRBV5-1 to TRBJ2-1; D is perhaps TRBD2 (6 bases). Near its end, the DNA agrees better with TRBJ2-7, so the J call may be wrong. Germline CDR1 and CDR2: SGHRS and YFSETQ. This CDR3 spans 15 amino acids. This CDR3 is CASSPTAGLANKQYF. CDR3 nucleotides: TGCGCCAGCAGCCCTACCGCGGGACTCGCAAACAAGCAGTACTTC.

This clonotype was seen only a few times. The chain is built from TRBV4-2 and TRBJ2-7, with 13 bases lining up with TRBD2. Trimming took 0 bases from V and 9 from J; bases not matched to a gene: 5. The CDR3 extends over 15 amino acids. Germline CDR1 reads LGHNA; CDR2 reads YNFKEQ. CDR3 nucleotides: TGTGCCAGCAGCCAAGATGGGACTAGCGGGGAGGGGCAGTACTTC. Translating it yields CASSQDGTSGEGQYF.

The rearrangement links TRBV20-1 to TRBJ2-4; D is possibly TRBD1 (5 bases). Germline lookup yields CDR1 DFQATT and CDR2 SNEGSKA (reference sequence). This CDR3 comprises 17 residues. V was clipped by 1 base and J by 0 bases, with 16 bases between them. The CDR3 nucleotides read TGCAGTGCTAGAGGAAAGGGGCAGACGAGAGCCAAAAACATTCAGTACTTC. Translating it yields CSARGKGQTRAKNIQYF.

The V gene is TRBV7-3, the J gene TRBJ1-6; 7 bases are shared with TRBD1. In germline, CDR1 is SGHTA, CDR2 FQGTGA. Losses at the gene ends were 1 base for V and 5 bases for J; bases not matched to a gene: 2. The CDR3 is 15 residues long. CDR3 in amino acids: CASSLNQGDNSPLHF. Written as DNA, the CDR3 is TGTGCCAGCAGCTTAAACCAGGGGGATAATTCACCCCTCCACTTT.

CDR3 nucleotide sequence: TGTGCCAGCAGCCCCCAGAGCTCTGGGGCCAACCTCTTGACTTTC. Translated, it gives CASSPQSSGANLLTF. This chain connects TRBV7-3 to TRBJ2-6; possible D gene TRBD1, 5 bases. Per the germline V gene, CDR1 is SGHTA and CDR2 is FQGTGA. This CDR3 spans 15 amino acids. V lost 5 bases to trimming and J lost 17 bases, with 25 bases between them.

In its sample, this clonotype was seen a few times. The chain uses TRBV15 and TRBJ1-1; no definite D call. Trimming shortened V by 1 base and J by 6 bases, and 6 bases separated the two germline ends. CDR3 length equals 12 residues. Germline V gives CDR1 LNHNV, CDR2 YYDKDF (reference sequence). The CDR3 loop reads CATSRVYPEAFF. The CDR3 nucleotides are TGTGCCACCAGCAGAGTATACCCTGAAGCTTTCTTT.

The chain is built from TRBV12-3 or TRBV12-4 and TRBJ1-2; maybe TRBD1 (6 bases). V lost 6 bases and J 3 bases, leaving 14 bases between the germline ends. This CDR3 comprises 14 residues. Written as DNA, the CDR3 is TGTGCCAGCAGCCACAGGGAGGTAGACTATGGCTACACCTTC. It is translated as CASSHREVDYGYTF.

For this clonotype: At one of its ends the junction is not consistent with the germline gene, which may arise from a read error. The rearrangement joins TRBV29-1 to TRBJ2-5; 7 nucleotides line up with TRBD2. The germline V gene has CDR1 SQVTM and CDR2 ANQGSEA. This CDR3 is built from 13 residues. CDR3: CSVDPGTKETQYF. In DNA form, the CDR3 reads TGCAGTGTTGACCCCGGGACTAAAGAGACCCAGTACTTC.

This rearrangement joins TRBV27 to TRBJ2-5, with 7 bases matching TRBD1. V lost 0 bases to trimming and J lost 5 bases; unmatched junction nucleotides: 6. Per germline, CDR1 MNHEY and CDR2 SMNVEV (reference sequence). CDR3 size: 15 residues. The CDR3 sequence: CASSLSTGRGETQYF. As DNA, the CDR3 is TGTGCCAGCAGTTTATCGACGGGCAGGGGGGAGACCCAGTACTTC.

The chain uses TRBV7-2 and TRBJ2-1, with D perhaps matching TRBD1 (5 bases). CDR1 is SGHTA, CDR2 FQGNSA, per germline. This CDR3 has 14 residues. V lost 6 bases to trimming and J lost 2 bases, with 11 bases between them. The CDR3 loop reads CASSPRGTYNEQFF. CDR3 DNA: TGTGCCAGCAGTCCTAGGGGCACCTACAATGAGCAGTTCTTC.